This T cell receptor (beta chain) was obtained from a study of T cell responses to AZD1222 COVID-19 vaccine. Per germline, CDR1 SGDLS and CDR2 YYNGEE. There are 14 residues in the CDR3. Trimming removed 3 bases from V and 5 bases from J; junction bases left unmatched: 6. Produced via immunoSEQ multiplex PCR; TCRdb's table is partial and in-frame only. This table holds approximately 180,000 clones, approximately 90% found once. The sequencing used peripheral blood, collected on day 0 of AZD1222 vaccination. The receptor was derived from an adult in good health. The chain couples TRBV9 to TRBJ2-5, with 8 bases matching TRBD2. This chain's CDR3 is CASSAGLALETQYF. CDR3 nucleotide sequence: TGTGCCAGCAGCGCCGGACTAGCCTTGGAGACCCAGTACTTC.